These 20 T cell receptor beta chains share one sample of origin, sequenced in a study of blood T cell repertoires in COVID-19 (dated by TCRdb to 2020 to 2022). Libraries were made using the immunoSEQ multiplex PCR assay. In its TCRdb copy, this immuneACCESS table keeps in-frame sequences only and misses some clones. Where compared with another copy, unresolved V genes explain less than half of these, and the others have no known cause. The sample records 250,000 to 350,000 clones, 88% of which are singletons. The ten biggest clones cover roughly 7% of the sample. Sequencing was carried out using peripheral blood. These receptors all come from a woman aged 25 to 39 who had recovered from COVID-19.

Comment on this clone: This sample also contains other DNA sequences that code for the same CDR3. The chain combines TRBV4-3 with TRBJ2-3; 10 nucleotides agree with TRBD1. CDR1 and CDR2 (germline): LGHNA, YSLEER. V dropped 4 bases and J dropped 3; count of bases not matched to a gene: 4. CDR3 size: 15 residues. DNA of the CDR3: TGCGCCAGCAGCCTGACGGGACAGGGGACAGATACGCAGTATTTT. Protein: CASSLTGQGTDTQYF.

The chain recombines TRBV7-2 with TRBJ2-1; a weak D match, TRBD1 (8 bases). V shed 6 bases and J shed 8 bases, with 17 bases lying between them. There are 14 residues in the CDR3. Germline V gives CDR1 SGHTA, CDR2 FQGNSA. CDR3 sequence (DNA): TGTGCCAGCAGGATTCAACAGGGGGGGTATGAGCAGTTCTTC. Its protein is CASRIQQGGYEQFF.

This sequence joins TRBV2 and TRBJ2-7; D is unresolved. The CDR3 totals 14 residues. Trimming took off 4 bases at V and 3 bases at J, with 13 bases between the two ends. In germline, CDR1 is SNHLY, CDR2 FYNNEI. CDR3 residues: CASSGPDIYYEQYF. The CDR3 nucleotides are TGTGCCAGCAGTGGTCCCGACATCTACTACGAGCAGTACTTC.

The chain links TRBV29-1 to TRBJ2-5; unclear D gene. This CDR3 contains 10 residues. V lost 8 bases and J lost 5, with 9 bases in between. Germline CDR1 and CDR2: SQVTM and ANQGSEA. CDR3 region: CSLLVETQYF. Written as DNA, the CDR3 is TGCAGCTTGTTAGTGGAGACCCAGTACTTC.

The chain combines TRBV5-1 with TRBJ1-1; TRBD1 is a possible D gene (6 bases). Germline CDR1 reads SGHRS; CDR2 reads YFSETQ. The CDR3 contains 13 residues. Trimming removed 0 bases from V and 11 bases from J, with 14 bases in between. This CDR3 is CASSLERGHGAFF. CDR3 sequence (DNA): TGCGCCAGCAGCTTGGAAAGGGGACATGGGGCTTTCTTT.

V usage is TRBV7-8 and J usage is TRBJ2-7; the match to TRBD2 covers 10 bases. The CDR3 contains 14 residues. The J segment lost 6 bases and the V segment lost 5 bases, leaving 7 bases of the junction unmatched. Germline lookup yields CDR1 SGHVS and CDR2 FQNEAQ. CDR3 sequence: CASSVSGGTAEQYF. As DNA, the CDR3 is TGTGCCAGCAGCGTTAGCGGGGGGACCGCCGAGCAGTACTTC.

V and J are TRBV11-1 and TRBJ2-7; 8 nucleotides line up with TRBD1. Germline CDR1 is SGHAT and CDR2 is FQDESV (reference sequence). The V segment lost 5 bases and the J segment 10 bases; nucleotides outside the gene matches: 13. This CDR3 contains 14 residues. DNA of the CDR3: TGTGCCAGCAGCGCGGGACAGGCGGTCTACGGACAGTACTTC. It yields the protein CASSAGQAVYGQYF.

The genes are TRBV2 and TRBJ1-2; 9 bases fit TRBD1. Unmatched junction bases numbered 5, after V lost 6 bases and J lost 6 bases. Germline-derived CDR1 and CDR2 are SNHLY and FYNNEI. The CDR3 covers 13 residues. The CDR3 bases are TGTGCCAGCAGCGGTACAGGGGGCAATGGCTACACCTTC. Its protein product is CASSGTGGNGYTF.

This CDR3 reads CASSQLNPQSYGGSPSGELFF. The DNA of the CDR3 is TGTGCCAGCAGCCAACTAAACCCACAATCATACGGAGGGTCCCCAAGCGGGGAGCTGTTTTTT. The chain links TRBV4-2 to TRBJ2-2; weak D call: TRBD2 (6 bases). V was pared by 2 bases and J by 7 bases, with 32 bases between. The CDR3 extends over 21 amino acids. From germline, CDR1 is LGHNA and CDR2 YNFKEQ.

The chain employs TRBV15 and TRBJ1-3; 8 bases map to TRBD1. Germline-derived CDR1 and CDR2 are LNHNV and YYDKDF (reference sequence). The CDR3 totals 15 residues. V shed 5 bases and J 2 bases; nucleotides not matched to a gene: 5. CDR3 sequence reads: CATSYTGGTGNTIYF. As DNA, the CDR3 is TGTGCCACCAGCTACACAGGGGGAACTGGAAACACCATATATTTT. Supplemented by reference TRBV15 and TRBJ1-3, the full variable domain reads DAMVIQNPRYQVTQFGKPVTLSCSQTLNHNVMYWYQQKSSQAPKLLFHYYDKDFNNEADTPDNFQSRRPNTSFCFLDIRSPGLGDTAMYLCATSYTGGTGNTIYFGEGSWLTVV.

The chain carries TRBV2 and TRBJ1-4; TRBD1 matches at 9 bases. Germline V gene sequence: CDR1 SNHLY, CDR2 FYNNEI. V was pared by 5 bases and J by 4 bases, with 2 bases of the junction left unmatched. The CDR3 is 14 amino acids. The CDR3 spells CASSSDRGNEKLFF. CDR3 nucleotides: TGTGCCAGCAGTTCGGACAGGGGTAATGAAAAACTGTTTTTT.

This clone was counted once. The gene calls are TRBV4-1 and TRBJ1-2; TRBD1 matches at 7 bases. Germline-derived CDR1 and CDR2 are MGHRA and YSYEKL. The CDR3 is made up of 14 amino acids. Losses at the gene ends were 3 bases for V and 6 bases for J; bases not matched to a gene: 7. The DNA of the CDR3 is TGCGCCAGCAGCCATATAGGGGGCGCGGATGGCTACACCTTC. It translates to CASSHIGGADGYTF.

This clone was seen once. This sequence joins TRBV19 and TRBJ2-4; 12 bases align to TRBD1. CDR3 length: 19 residues. CDR1 LNHDA and CDR2 SQIVND come from the germline V gene (reference sequence). V lost 4 bases and J lost 0; bases outside the gene matches: 10. The CDR3 sequence: CASSRRRDRGPLAKNIQYF. CDR3 nucleotides: TGTGCCAGTAGTAGGCGCCGGGACAGGGGGCCCCTAGCCAAAAACATTCAGTACTTC.

The chain links TRBV3-1 (or the pseudogene TRBV3-2) to TRBJ1-1; weak D call: TRBD1 (5 bases). CDR3 length: 15 amino acids. The V end was cut by 2 bases, the J end by 0 bases, with 10 bases between. CDR1 and CDR2 (germline): LGHDT, YNNKEL (reference sequence). CDR3 protein: CASSQNGGLNTEAFF. As DNA, the CDR3 is TGTGCCAGCAGCCAAAACGGGGGTCTGAACACTGAAGCTTTCTTT.

V is TRBV6-5 and J is TRBJ1-2; D may be TRBD1 (6 bases). This CDR3 comprises 15 residues. Germline V lookup: CDR1 MNHEY, CDR2 SVGAGI. The V and J ends lost 2 bases and 1 base respectively, with 11 bases between them. The CDR3 loop reads CASSYTGLGNYGYTF. The CDR3 nucleotides read TGTGCCAGCAGTTACACAGGGTTGGGTAACTATGGCTACACCTTC.

The rearrangement uses TRBV6-5 and TRBJ2-7; 9 nucleotides agree with TRBD1. V trimming: 5 bases; J trimming: 2 bases; junction bases outside the gene matches: 4. This CDR3 region has 14 residues. Germline values: CDR1 MNHEY, CDR2 SVGAGI. CDR3 in amino acids: CASSRQGGTYEQYF. In DNA, the CDR3 is TGTGCCAGCAGTCGACAGGGGGGGACCTACGAGCAGTACTTC.

This rearrangement joins TRBV19 to TRBJ1-4; D gene uncertain. Germline CDR1 reads LNHDA; CDR2 reads SQIVND (reference sequence). The V end was cut by 3 bases, the J end by 1 base, with 6 bases between. This CDR3 contains 14 residues. The CDR3 region is CASSIQITNEKLFF. In nucleotides, the CDR3 is TGTGCCAGTAGTATTCAGATAACTAATGAAAAACTGTTTTTT.

This chain connects TRBV4-1 to TRBJ2-7; TRBD1 agrees at 10 bases. Trimming removed 3 bases from V and 5 bases from J; junction bases left unmatched: 7. The germline CDR1 and CDR2 sequences are MGHRA and YSYEKL. The CDR3 has 15 residues. The CDR3 DNA sequence: TGCGCCAGCAGCCAGCCAGGGACAGGGGTCCACGAGCAGTACTTC. Translated, it gives CASSQPGTGVHEQYF.

The rearrangement uses TRBV2 and TRBJ2-3; D might be TRBD1 (6 bases). Germline values: CDR1 SNHLY, CDR2 FYNNEI. The V end lost 2 bases, the J end lost 11 bases, and 14 bases lay between the germline ends. This CDR3 has 13 amino acids. The CDR3 DNA follows: TGTGCCAGCAGTGAACCCATGGGGGCTGGGCAGTATTTT. It translates to CASSEPMGAGQYF.

This chain links TRBV2 with TRBJ1-1, with a tentative D call TRBD1 (5 bases). This CDR3 comprises 13 residues. V gave up 2 bases and J gave up 4 bases, with 8 bases separating them. Germline lookup yields CDR1 SNHLY and CDR2 FYNNEI. The CDR3 DNA follows: TGTGCCAGCAGTGAAAAGGGGTTCACTGAAGCTTTCTTT. The encoded protein is CASSEKGFTEAFF. Variable domain in full (rest from reference TRBV2 and TRBJ1-1): EPEVTQTPSHQVTQMGQEVILRCVPISNHLYFYWYRQILGQKVEFLVSFYNNEISEKSEIFDDQFSVERPDGSNFTLKIRSTKLEDSAMYFCASSEKGFTEAFFGQGTRLTVV.